A selection of T cell receptor beta chains follows, all from one sample in a study of beta chain features in type 1 diabetes. Sequencing was performed with immunoSEQ multiplex PCR; in TCRdb, only in-frame clones are kept and a portion is missing. The table lists about 320,000 clones, 12% to 15% of them singletons, with 6.7% in the top ten. Sequencing was performed on central memory CD4+ T cells from blood. These receptors all come from a man aged 25-40 years in good health. The CDR3 runs from the conserved cysteine through the conserved F or W. D genes are given only for firm matches. Some rows mark clone size as missing; the rest say once, few, many or name a class of expanded clone.

j_gene: TRBJ2-3
d_gene: .
abundance: few
v_gene: TRBV7-6
CDR3aa: CASSLEGNSVGTQYF
CDR3nt: TGTGCCAGCAGCTTAGAGGGGAATAGCGTGGGTACGCAGTATTTT

j_gene: TRBJ2-1
d_gene: TRBD2
abundance: many
v_gene: TRBV18
CDR3aa: CASSPGLANEQFF
CDR3nt: TGTGCCAGCTCACCGGGACTAGCCAATGAGCAGTTCTTC

j_gene: TRBJ1-5
d_gene: .
abundance: .
v_gene: TRBV4-1
CDR3aa: CASSQGGLGQPQHF
CDR3nt: TGCGCCAGCAGCCAAGGAGGGCTCGGTCAGCCCCAGCATTTT

j_gene: TRBJ2-2
d_gene: .
abundance: few
v_gene: TRBV7-2
CDR3aa: CASSLAARAVTGELFF
CDR3nt: TGTGCCAGCAGCTTAGCCGCCAGGGCAGTTACCGGGGAGCTGTTTTTT

j_gene: TRBJ2-7
d_gene: TRBD1
abundance: few
v_gene: TRBV9
CDR3aa: CASSAGTGFEQYF
CDR3nt: TGTGCCAGCAGCGCCGGGACAGGGTTCGAGCAGTACTTC

j_gene: TRBJ2-2
d_gene: .
abundance: .
v_gene: TRBV19
CDR3aa: CASSIAGELFF
CDR3nt: TGTGCCAGTAGTATCGCCGGGGAGCTGTTTTTT

j_gene: TRBJ2-7
d_gene: .
abundance: many
v_gene: TRBV2
CDR3aa: CASSEMRGVDF
CDR3nt: TGTGCCAGCAGTGAAATGCGTGGAGTTGACTTC

j_gene: TRBJ2-5
d_gene: .
abundance: .
v_gene: TRBV7-9
CDR3aa: CASSLPMQGSGETQYF
CDR3nt: TGTGCCAGCAGCTTACCGATGCAGGGAAGCGGGGAGACCCAGTACTTC

j_gene: TRBJ2-1
d_gene: .
abundance: .
v_gene: TRBV7-3
CDR3aa: CASSLAGGRLVYEQFF
CDR3nt: TGTGCCAGCAGCTTAGCTGGCGGTAGGCTCGTCTATGAGCAGTTCTTC

j_gene: TRBJ2-1
d_gene: TRBD2
abundance: few
v_gene: TRBV5-1
CDR3aa: CASSSRTSGNNEQFF
CDR3nt: TGCGCCAGCAGCTCACGGACTAGCGGAAACAATGAGCAGTTCTTC

j_gene: TRBJ2-2
d_gene: TRBD2
abundance: .
v_gene: TRBV18
CDR3aa: CASSAPVSAGASTGELFF
CDR3nt: TGTGCCAGCTCAGCACCAGTTTCTGCGGGAGCATCCACCGGGGAGCTGTTTTTT

j_gene: TRBJ1-1
d_gene: .
abundance: .
v_gene: TRBV7-9
CDR3aa: CASSLALRAEAFF
CDR3nt: TGTGCCAGCAGCTTAGCTTTGAGGGCTGAAGCTTTCTTT

j_gene: TRBJ2-1
d_gene: TRBD2
abundance: many
v_gene: TRBV10-3
CDR3aa: CATHGGSGSGSYNEQFF
CDR3nt: TGTGCCACCCACGGGGGTAGCGGGAGCGGCTCCTACAATGAGCAGTTCTTC

j_gene: TRBJ2-5
d_gene: TRBD2
abundance: few
v_gene: TRBV10-3
CDR3aa: CAISEPKPSGGETQYF
CDR3nt: TGTGCCATCAGTGAGCCCAAACCTAGCGGGGGAGAGACCCAGTACTTC

j_gene: TRBJ1-5
d_gene: .
abundance: .
v_gene: TRBV2
CDR3aa: CASSEDGPGDQPQHF
CDR3nt: TGTGCCAGCAGTGAAGACGGACCAGGGGACCAGCCCCAGCATTTT

j_gene: TRBJ1-2
d_gene: .
abundance: few
v_gene: TRBV10-3
CDR3aa: CAISDQNYGYTF
CDR3nt: TGTGCCATCAGTGACCAGAACTATGGCTACACCTTC

j_gene: TRBJ1-2
d_gene: .
abundance: few
v_gene: TRBV2
CDR3aa: CASSEAGGYGYTF
CDR3nt: TGTGCCAGCAGTGAAGCTGGCGGCTATGGCTACACCTTC

j_gene: TRBJ2-1
d_gene: .
abundance: .
v_gene: TRBV11-1
CDR3aa: CASTPGLANYNEQFF
CDR3nt: TGTGCCAGCACCCCCGGGCTGGCAAACTACAATGAGCAGTTCTTC

j_gene: TRBJ1-2
d_gene: .
abundance: .
v_gene: TRBV6-5
CDR3aa: CASAPWDANYGYTF
CDR3nt: TGTGCCAGCGCCCCGTGGGACGCTAACTATGGCTACACCTTC

j_gene: TRBJ2-1
d_gene: TRBD2
abundance: few
v_gene: TRBV7-8
CDR3aa: CASRGSTSGSAQFF
CDR3nt: TGTGCCAGCCGCGGGTCGACTAGCGGGAGCGCACAGTTCTTC

j_gene: TRBJ2-7
d_gene: .
abundance: many
v_gene: TRBV7-2
CDR3aa: CASSLGVSYEQYF
CDR3nt: TGTGCCAGCAGCTTGGGGGTATCCTACGAGCAGTACTTC

j_gene: TRBJ2-3
d_gene: .
abundance: .
v_gene: TRBV6-1
CDR3aa: CASSERGTDTQYF
CDR3nt: TGTGCCAGCAGTGAGAGGGGTACAGATACGCAGTATTTT

j_gene: TRBJ1-5
d_gene: .
abundance: .
v_gene: TRBV28
CDR3aa: CASTGEIHQPQHF
CDR3nt: TGTGCCAGCACGGGGGAGATCCATCAGCCCCAGCATTTT

j_gene: TRBJ2-3
d_gene: .
abundance: .
v_gene: TRBV4-3
CDR3aa: CASSQVVWGGADTQYF
CDR3nt: TGCGCCAGCAGCCAAGTAGTTTGGGGAGGCGCAGATACGCAGTATTTT

j_gene: TRBJ2-5
d_gene: .
abundance: .
v_gene: TRBV5-1
CDR3aa: CASSLQQETQYF
CDR3nt: TGCGCCAGCAGCTTACAACAAGAGACCCAGTACTTC

j_gene: TRBJ2-5
d_gene: .
abundance: .
v_gene: TRBV7-9
CDR3aa: CASSNRNGETQYF
CDR3nt: TGTGCCAGCAGCAACCGGAACGGGGAGACCCAGTACTTC

j_gene: TRBJ2-7
d_gene: .
abundance: .
v_gene: TRBV7-2
CDR3aa: CATSDFSYEQYF
CDR3nt: TGTGCCACTTCGGACTTCTCCTACGAGCAGTACTTC

j_gene: TRBJ2-1
d_gene: .
abundance: few
v_gene: TRBV7-6
CDR3aa: CASSLGGDEQFF
CDR3nt: TGTGCCAGCAGCTTGGGGGGAGATGAGCAGTTCTTC

j_gene: TRBJ2-7
d_gene: .
abundance: .
v_gene: TRBV7-6
CDR3aa: CASSSPGSYEQYF
CDR3nt: TGTGCCAGCAGCTCTCCAGGGAGCTACGAGCAGTACTTC

j_gene: TRBJ2-5
d_gene: .
abundance: .
v_gene: TRBV25-1
CDR3aa: CASSQGVNQETQYF
CDR3nt: TGTGCCAGCAGCCAAGGTGTTAACCAAGAGACCCAGTACTTC

j_gene: TRBJ1-2
d_gene: .
abundance: .
v_gene: TRBV7-2
CDR3aa: CASQGRDYGYTF
CDR3nt: TGTGCCAGCCAAGGGAGGGACTATGGCTACACCTTC

j_gene: TRBJ1-2
d_gene: .
abundance: few
v_gene: TRBV19
CDR3aa: CASSWAGDYGYTF
CDR3nt: TGTGCCAGTTCCTGGGCCGGGGACTATGGCTACACCTTC

j_gene: TRBJ2-2
d_gene: TRBD2
abundance: .
v_gene: TRBV5-1
CDR3aa: CASSRVAGGLTGELFF
CDR3nt: TGCGCCAGCAGTCGCGTAGCGGGGGGTCTCACCGGGGAGCTGTTTTTT

j_gene: TRBJ1-5
d_gene: .
abundance: .
v_gene: TRBV7-9
CDR3aa: CASSLGGANNQPQHF
CDR3nt: TGTGCCAGCAGCTTAGGGGGGGCGAACAATCAGCCCCAGCATTTT

j_gene: TRBJ2-3
d_gene: TRBD2
abundance: few
v_gene: TRBV11-3
CDR3aa: CASSPSRGGPADTQYF
CDR3nt: TGTGCCAGCAGCCCCTCGCGGGGAGGGCCTGCAGATACGCAGTATTTT

j_gene: TRBJ2-3
d_gene: .
abundance: .
v_gene: TRBV7-2
CDR3aa: CASGSGVTDTQYF
CDR3nt: TGTGCCAGCGGATCGGGAGTCACAGATACGCAGTATTTT

j_gene: TRBJ1-1
d_gene: TRBD1
abundance: few
v_gene: TRBV5-1
CDR3aa: CASSTNTGAGTEAFF
CDR3nt: TGCGCCAGCAGCACCAACACAGGGGCGGGAACTGAAGCTTTCTTT

j_gene: TRBJ1-1
d_gene: .
abundance: .
v_gene: TRBV7-9
CDR3aa: CASSQSRGNTEAFF
CDR3nt: TGTGCCAGCAGCCAGAGTCGGGGGAACACTGAAGCTTTCTTT